The 32 T cell receptor beta chains reported below all come from one sample, sequenced in a study of post-analysis software for immune sequencing data. Tagging with unique molecular identifiers was a feature of the TCR beta cDNA libraries. TCRdb independently ran MiXCR on the PCR reads; one entry per CDR3 protein. The sample has 150,000 to 200,000 distinct CDR3 sequences, about 36% seen once. The source material was blood, sampled after autologous hematopoietic stem cell transplantation. Receptors originate from a girl aged 10 to 17 with multiple sclerosis.

This chain uses TRBV5-1 with TRBJ1-3; no reliable D call. Looked up from germline, CDR1 is SGHRS and CDR2 is YFSETQ. This CDR3 spans 15 amino acids. V lost 4 bases to trimming and J lost 4 bases, with 15 bases between them. The CDR3 region has the DNA TGCGCCAGCAGCCCGCTAGCAGTCACCGGAAACACCATATATTTT. Translating gives CASSPLAVTGNTIYF.

This clonotype was counted between two and nine times. The genes are TRBV24-1 and TRBJ2-1, with 7 bases identical to TRBD2. Germline V lookup: CDR1 KGHDR, CDR2 SFDVKD. After removal of 5 bases from V and 6 bases from J, the junction contained 9 bases not matched to a gene. The CDR3 consists of 15 residues. CDR3 region: CATSGPSGPGNEQFF. The CDR3 bases are TGTGCCACCAGTGGTCCTAGCGGACCGGGCAATGAGCAGTTCTTC.

The rearrangement joins TRBV20-1 to TRBJ2-7, with D perhaps matching TRBD1 (6 bases). CDR3 length: 15 residues. The germline gives CDR1 DFQATT, CDR2 SNEGSKA (reference sequence). V was clipped by 5 bases and J by 0 bases, with 17 bases between them. CDR3 sequence (DNA): TGCAGTGCTCATCCATCGGGACATCTCTCCTACGAGCAGTACTTC. Translated, it gives CSAHPSGHLSYEQYF.

Many counts were recorded for this clonotype. This chain connects TRBV12-3 or TRBV12-4 to TRBJ2-3; D not resolved. This CDR3 is built from 14 residues. Trimming took 5 bases from V and 4 from J, leaving 13 bases between them. CDR3 in DNA: TGTGCCAGCAGTCCTCCGGGTTCTGCAGATACGCAGTATTTT. Its translation: CASSPPGSADTQYF.

The V call is TRBV7-2, the J call TRBJ2-1; the D is unclear. CDR1 is SGHTA, CDR2 FQGNSA, per germline. The CDR3 consists of 15 residues. Trimming shortened V by 4 bases and J by 0 bases, and 10 bases separated the two germline ends. This CDR3 is CASSSFHSSYNEQFF. CDR3 sequence (DNA): TGTGCCAGCAGCTCCTTTCATAGCTCCTACAATGAGCAGTTCTTC.

The chain joins TRBV7-2 to TRBJ1-2; D unresolved. Trimming took off 5 bases at V and 4 bases at J, with 11 bases between the two ends. Germline CDR1 is SGHTA and CDR2 is FQGNSA. The CDR3 is 13 residues long. The DNA for the CDR3 is TGTGCCAGCAGCGTCGACGGTTCCTATGGCTACACCTTC. Translating it yields CASSVDGSYGYTF. The whole variable domain, remainder taken from reference TRBV7-2 and TRBJ1-2, is GAGVSQSPSNKVTEKGKDVELRCDPISGHTALYWYRQSLGQGLEFLIYFQGNSAPDKSGLPSDRFSAERTGGSVSTLTIQRTQQEDSAVYLCASSVDGSYGYTFGSGTRLTVV.

This chain links TRBV5-1 with TRBJ2-3; TRBD2 agrees at 14 bases. The CDR3 totals 15 residues. V lost 9 bases to trimming and J lost 4 bases; unmatched junction nucleotides: 7. CDR1 is SGHRS, CDR2 YFSETQ, per germline. CDR3 residues: CATATSGGGADTQYF. Here the CDR3 DNA reads TGCGCCACCGCGACTAGCGGGGGGGGCGCAGATACGCAGTATTTT.

This clonotype was counted between two and nine times. The rearrangement uses TRBV11-3 and TRBJ2-3; possible D gene TRBD1, 5 bases. The germline V gene has CDR1 SGHNT and CDR2 YENEEA. This CDR3 has 15 amino acids. The V end lost 5 bases, the J end lost 0 bases, and 12 bases lay between the germline ends. CDR3 region: CASSHRTTSTDTQYF. The CDR3 region has the DNA TGTGCCAGCAGCCACCGGACAACCAGCACAGATACGCAGTATTTT. Combining the CDR3 with reference TRBV11-3 and TRBJ2-3 gives the whole variable domain EAGVVQSPRYKIIEKKQPVAFWCNPISGHNTLYWYLQNLGQGPELLIRYENEEAVDDSQLPKDRFSAERLKGVDSTLKIQPAELGDSAVYLCASSHRTTSTDTQYFGPGTRLTVL.

About this clonotype: At one end, the junction sequence differs from germline, possibly due to a read error. The genes are TRBV5-6 and TRBJ2-1; D is unclear. The CDR3 consists of 13 residues. The germline CDR1 and CDR2 sequences are SGHDT and YYEEEE. The CDR3 DNA is TGTGCCAACAGCTTCGGGCCGACTGATGAGCAGTTCTTC. Translated, it gives CANSFGPTDEQFF.

With regard to this clonotype: The junction departs from germline at one end; a sequencing error may be responsible. V and J are TRBV19 and TRBJ2-6; 7 bases fit TRBD2. The CDR3 runs to 16 residues. CDR1 and CDR2 (germline): LNHDA, SQIVND (reference sequence). The CDR3, as DNA: TGTGCCAGTAGTATAGGGGAGGGGTCTGGGGCCAACGCCCTGACTTTC. Encoded protein: CASSIGEGSGANALTF. Full variable domain (outside the CDR3, taken from reference TRBV19 and TRBJ2-6): DGGITQSPKYLFRKEGQNVTLSCEQNLNHDAMYWYRQDPGQGLRLIYYSQIVNDFQKGDIAEGYSVSREKKESFPLTVTSAQKNPTAFYLCASSIGEGSGANALTFGAGSRLTVL.

This clonotype was detected only a few times. This chain links TRBV7-9 with TRBJ2-1, with TRBD1 as a possible D gene (5 bases). CDR1 is SEHNR, CDR2 FQNEAQ, per germline (reference sequence). The CDR3 extends over 13 amino acids. Trimming took off 3 bases at V and 9 bases at J, with 12 bases between the two ends. CDR3 coding DNA: TGTGCCAGCAGCTTCGACAGCTCTGGTGAGCAGTTCTTC. Its translation is CASSFDSSGEQFF.

V and J are TRBV10-3 and TRBJ2-7, with 8 bases that match TRBD1. CDR3 length: 14 amino acids. V shed 4 bases and J 3 bases; nucleotides not matched to a gene: 5. Germline V lookup: CDR1 ENHRY, CDR2 SYGVKD. CDR3 in DNA: TGTGCCATCAGTGGGCAGGGGGCGAACTACGAGCAGTACTTC. It codes for CAISGQGANYEQYF.

This clonotype was counted between two and nine times. The rearrangement uses TRBV11-2 and TRBJ1-4; weak D call: TRBD1 (5 bases). Trimming pared 5 bases from V and 6 bases from J, leaving 16 bases between. Germline CDR1 reads SGHAT; CDR2 reads FQNNGV. This CDR3 has 15 residues. This CDR3 is CASSPRRGWDEKLFF. The CDR3 coding sequence is TGTGCCAGCAGCCCAAGACGGGGCTGGGATGAAAAACTGTTTTTT. Combining the CDR3 with reference TRBV11-2 and TRBJ1-4 gives the whole variable domain EAGVAQSPRYKIIEKRQSVAFWCNPISGHATLYWYQQILGQGPKLLIQFQNNGVVDDSQLPKDRFSAERLKGVDSTLKIQPAKLEDSAVYLCASSPRRGWDEKLFFGSGTQLSVL.

About this clonotype: A single base separates this from a much larger clone, so it may be a read error. The chain has TRBV28 and TRBJ2-7; D remains unclear. This CDR3 comprises 13 residues. Germline CDR1 MDHEN, CDR2 SYDVKM. The CDR3: CTSSLVGAYEQYF. For the CDR3, the DNA is TGTACCAGCAGTTTAGTCGGAGCCTACGAGCAGTACTTC.

The V call is TRBV20-1, the J call TRBJ1-6, with D uncertain. The CDR3 sequence is 16 residues long. Germline V gives CDR1 DFQATT, CDR2 SNEGSKA (reference sequence). Between the trimmed V and J ends, which lost 5 bases and 7 bases, there was a span of 21 bases. The CDR3 DNA is TGCAGTGCTGGAATGGGAGCCGGACTTAAAAATTCACCCCTCCACTTT. The encoded protein is CSAGMGAGLKNSPLHF.

J is TRBJ2-3 and V is TRBV29-1, with D possibly being TRBD2 (5 bases). CDR3 size: 13 residues. Germline-derived CDR1 and CDR2 are SQVTM and ANQGSEA. V was pared by 5 bases and J by 8 bases, with 17 bases between. CDR3 bases: TGCAGCGTTTACTCGGCAGAGAGGGTTACGCAGTATTTT. As protein: CSVYSAERVTQYF.

The chain uses TRBV28 and TRBJ2-7; D uncertain. Per germline, CDR1 MDHEN and CDR2 SYDVKM. The CDR3 totals 15 residues. V lost 2 bases and J lost 0, with 11 bases in between. CDR3 protein: CASSLDASSSYEQYF. The CDR3, as DNA: TGTGCCAGCAGTTTAGACGCATCGAGCTCCTACGAGCAGTACTTC.

The rearrangement uses TRBV12-3 or TRBV12-4 and TRBJ1-4; 8 bases align to TRBD1. CDR3 size: 14 residues. V lost 4 bases and J lost 9; bases outside the gene matches: 7. CDR3 nucleotide sequence: TGTGCCAGCAGTTCCTGGACAGGGAGAAAAAAACTGTTTTTT. Translation: CASSSWTGRKKLFF.

This clonotype was found a few times. The rearrangement joins TRBV2 to TRBJ2-1, with 13 positions matching TRBD2. CDR3 size: 15 residues. Germline CDR1 and CDR2: SNHLY and FYNNEI. V shed 4 bases and J 9 bases; nucleotides not matched to a gene: 6. CDR3 nucleotide sequence: TGTGCCAGCAGTGGGACTAGCGGGAGACGCAGTGAGCAGTTCTTC. Translated, it gives CASSGTSGRRSEQFF.

Notes on this clonotype: The junction shows a germline mismatch at one end, possibly a read error. CDR3 DNA sequence: TGTGCCAGCAGCGCAGCGAGGAGCACAGATACGCGGTATTTT. Translated, it gives CASSAARSTDTRYF. V is TRBV9 and J is TRBJ2-3; no clear D gene. In germline, CDR1 is SGDLS, CDR2 YYNGEE. The CDR3 length is 14 residues.

The V call is TRBV4-2, the J call TRBJ2-2; 8 bases align to TRBD2. Germline CDR1 and CDR2: LGHNA and YNFKEQ. V shed 2 bases, J shed 1 base, and the junction held 6 bases outside the gene matches. The CDR3 loop spans 17 amino acids. For the CDR3, the DNA is TGTGCCAGCAGCCAACCTCGGCTAGCGGGGAACACCGGGGAGCTGTTTTTT. It specifies CASSQPRLAGNTGELFF.

This clonotype showed up just a few times. The chain combines TRBV5-6 with TRBJ2-4; 8 bases are shared with TRBD1. The junction had 10 bases not matched to a gene; V was cut back by 4 bases and J by 1 base. From germline, CDR1 is SGHDT and CDR2 YYEEEE. The CDR3 covers 17 residues. In nucleotides, the CDR3 is TGTGCCAGCAGCACGCCAGGGGGCTTGGGGGCCAAAAACATTCAGTACTTC. This codes for CASSTPGGLGAKNIQYF.

V is TRBV24-1 and J is TRBJ2-3; D gene ambiguous. Germline V gene lookup returns CDR1 KGHDR and CDR2 SFDVKD. The CDR3 consists of 14 residues. V was pared by 7 bases and J by 5 bases, with 15 bases between. The CDR3 reads CATSAPVTLDTQYF. As DNA, the CDR3 is TGTGCCACCAGCGCCCCAGTCACCCTAGATACGCAGTATTTT.

J is TRBJ2-5 and V is TRBV28; 16 nucleotides line up with TRBD2. This CDR3 spans 19 amino acids. Germline CDR1 and CDR2: MDHEN and SYDVKM. V gave up 5 bases and J gave up 1 base; unmatched junction bases: 10. The CDR3 here is CASSQSEGLAGGLQETQYF. In nucleotides, the CDR3 is TGTGCCAGCAGTCAATCAGAGGGACTAGCGGGAGGGCTCCAAGAGACCCAGTACTTC. Combining the CDR3 with reference TRBV28 and TRBJ2-5 gives the whole variable domain DVKVTQSSRYLVKRTGEKVFLECVQDMDHENMFWYRQDPGLGLRLIYFSYDVKMKEKGDIPEGYSVSREKKERFSLILESASTNQTSMYLCASSQSEGLAGGLQETQYFGPGTRLLVL.

V gene TRBV6-1 combines with J gene TRBJ2-3; 8 positions match TRBD2. The CDR3 runs 16 residues. The germline V gene encodes CDR1 MNHNS and CDR2 SASEGT. Losses at the gene ends were 2 bases for V and 2 bases for J; bases not matched to a gene: 6. CDR3 DNA: TGTGCCAGCAGTGAAAGGGCTAGCGGGTTCACAGATACGCAGTATTTT. Its translation is CASSERASGFTDTQYF.

The rearrangement uses TRBV11-2 and TRBJ2-5, with D perhaps matching TRBD1 or TRBD2 (6 bases each). V was shortened by 4 bases and J by 2 bases, with 29 bases between the two germline ends. The germline gives CDR1 SGHAT, CDR2 FQNNGV. This CDR3 is built from 20 residues. Here the CDR3 reads CASSYTLGRGGGAGQETQYF. The CDR3 DNA is TGTGCCAGCAGCTACACGCTCGGACGAGGGGGAGGAGCGGGTCAAGAGACCCAGTACTTC. Full variable domain (remainder filled in from reference TRBV11-2 and TRBJ2-5): EAGVAQSPRYKIIEKRQSVAFWCNPISGHATLYWYQQILGQGPKLLIQFQNNGVVDDSQLPKDRFSAERLKGVDSTLKIQPAKLEDSAVYLCASSYTLGRGGGAGQETQYFGPGTRLLVL.

There are a few counts of this clonotype. The chain employs TRBV4-2 and TRBJ2-7; D is uncertain. CDR3 length: 15 amino acids. Trimming left V 4 bases short and J 0 bases short, with 13 bases between. Germline V gives CDR1 LGHNA, CDR2 YNFKEQ. The CDR3 DNA follows: TGTGCCAGCAGCCTTCAACGGACCAGCTCCTACGAGCAGTACTTC. As protein: CASSLQRTSSYEQYF.

This clonotype has a handful of counts. This chain links TRBV25-1 with TRBJ2-1; 10 bases map to TRBD1. Germline V gives CDR1 MGHDK, CDR2 SYGVNS. The CDR3 consists of 13 residues. CDR3 residues: CGTRQGAFDEQFF. In DNA form, the CDR3 reads TGTGGTACCCGACAGGGGGCGTTCGATGAGCAGTTCTTC.

This clonotype was picked up one time. The rearrangement uses TRBV28 and TRBJ1-1; the D is unclear. Germline V gives CDR1 MDHEN, CDR2 SYDVKM. CDR3 length: 10 residues. V lost 3 bases and J 4 bases, leaving 0 bases between the germline ends. The CDR3 here is CASSFTEAFF. CDR3 in DNA: TGTGCCAGCAGTTTCACTGAAGCTTTCTTT.

The chain combines TRBV7-6 with TRBJ2-7, with D unclear. From germline, CDR1 is SGHVS and CDR2 FNYEAQ. V was clipped by 1 base and J by 0 bases, with 7 bases between them. This CDR3 region has 14 residues. The CDR3 is CASSLDLTSYEQYF. For the CDR3, the DNA is TGTGCCAGCAGCTTAGATCTCACCTCCTACGAGCAGTACTTC. Full variable domain (rest looked up from reference TRBV7-6 and TRBJ2-7): GAGVSQSPRYKVTKRGQDVALRCDPISGHVSLYWYRQALGQGPEFLTYFNYEAQQDKSGLPNDRFSAERPEGSISTLTIQRTEQRDSAMYRCASSLDLTSYEQYFGPGTRLTVT.

The J gene is TRBJ2-1, the V gene TRBV29-1, with D hard to call. Between the trimmed V and J ends, which lost 4 bases and 7 bases, there was a span of 14 bases. The CDR3 totals 13 residues. CDR1 and CDR2 from the germline V gene are SQVTM and ANQGSEA. The CDR3 nucleotides read TGCAGCGTTGCTGAAGCTTTAAAGAATGAGCAGTTCTTC. Amino acids: CSVAEALKNEQFF.

This chain joins TRBV20-1 and TRBJ2-1; weak D call: TRBD2 (6 bases). Germline CDR1 reads DFQATT; CDR2 reads SNEGSKA (reference sequence). V was pared by 6 bases and J by 3 bases, with 21 bases between. The CDR3 covers 16 residues. The CDR3 nucleotides read TGCAGTGCCGAAGAAAGTAACCGGGACTTCTACAATGAGCAGTTCTTC. This encodes CSAEESNRDFYNEQFF.